What follows are 23 T cell receptor beta chains derived from one specimen sequenced in a study of T cells after yellow fever vaccination. TCRdb re-called the 5' RACE reads through MiXCR, storing one row per CDR3 protein. In the table there are a few hundred thousand distinct CDR3 sequences, 8.5% to 10% of which are singletons. Here the sequenced sample was PBMCs, taken on the day of the first yellow fever vaccination. The receptor source for this set is a man younger than 30 who received the YFV17D yellow fever vaccine.

This clonotype showed up just a few times. The chain couples TRBV4-3 to TRBJ2-1; TRBD2 might be the D (5 bases). The V end lost 0 bases, the J end lost 0 bases, and 9 bases lay between the germline ends. CDR3 size: 16 residues. Germline V gene sequence: CDR1 LGHNA, CDR2 YSLEER. This chain's CDR3 is CASSQEPSRSYNEQFF. The CDR3 DNA is TGCGCCAGCAGCCAAGAACCTAGCCGCTCCTACAATGAGCAGTTCTTC.

The rearrangement uses TRBV29-1 and TRBJ2-7, with TRBD1 as a possible D gene (6 bases). This CDR3 is 14 amino acids long. Germline loops: CDR1 SQVTM, CDR2 ANQGSEA. With 4 bases removed from V and 0 bases from J, the gap between germline ends came to 13 bases. The CDR3 nucleotides read TGCAGCGTTGGAGATACAGGGAGCTCCTACGAGCAGTACTTC. Translated: CSVGDTGSSYEQYF.

This chain uses TRBV16 with TRBJ1-2; possibly TRBD1 for D (5 bases). Per germline, CDR1 KGHSY and CDR2 FQNENV. CDR3 length: 15 residues. V shed 4 bases and J shed 5 bases, with 17 bases lying between them. The CDR3 sequence is CASSRTTEGLYGYTF. The CDR3, as DNA: TGTGCCAGCAGCCGAACGACCGAGGGGTTATATGGCTACACCTTC.

This clonotype was counted many times. The rearrangement links TRBV11-1 to TRBJ2-1; 11 bases map to TRBD2. CDR3 length: 18 residues. From germline, CDR1 is SGHAT and CDR2 FQDESV (reference sequence). J was trimmed by 0 bases and V by 2 bases; bases with no gene match: 6. The CDR3: CASSLQLAGAGSYNEQFF. In DNA, the CDR3 is TGTGCCAGCAGCTTACAACTAGCGGGGGCCGGCTCCTACAATGAGCAGTTCTTC.

The J gene is TRBJ1-5, the V gene TRBV18; D perhaps matches TRBD1 (6 bases). Trimming took off 0 bases at V and 3 bases at J, with 12 bases between the two ends. The CDR3 is 16 residues long. Per the germline V gene, CDR1 is KGHSH and CDR2 is LQKENI. The CDR3 here is CASSPPPGGPNQPQHF. Here the CDR3 DNA reads TGTGCCAGCTCACCACCCCCGGGGGGGCCCAATCAGCCCCAGCATTTT.

This clonotype was observed many times. The genes are TRBV4-1 and TRBJ1-5; D gene uncertain. Germline assignment: CDR1 MGHRA and CDR2 YSYEKL. The CDR3 is 15 residues long. Trimming shortened V by 3 bases and J by 5 bases, and 14 bases separated the two germline ends. As DNA, the CDR3 is TGCGCCAGCAGCCATCCCGGAAGAGGAGATCAGCCCCAGCATTTT. As protein: CASSHPGRGDQPQHF.

This clonotype was detected only a few times. The chain is built from TRBV19 and TRBJ2-2; no clear D gene. The germline gives CDR1 LNHDA, CDR2 SQIVND (reference sequence). The ends were cut back, 6 bases at V and 2 bases at J, with 7 bases in the middle. This CDR3 region has 13 residues. The chain's CDR3 is CASRASNTGELFF. The CDR3 DNA is TGTGCCAGTAGAGCCAGCAACACCGGGGAGCTGTTTTTT.

This sequence joins TRBV5-1 and TRBJ2-1; a possible D gene is TRBD1 (5 bases). Germline CDR1 SGHRS, CDR2 YFSETQ. This CDR3 comprises 14 residues. V lost 3 bases to trimming and J lost 1 base, with 8 bases between them. CDR3 nucleotides: TGCGCCAGCAGCTCACCAGGGTCCTACAATGAGCAGTTCTTC. It encodes CASSSPGSYNEQFF.

In its sample, this clonotype was seen a few times. The chain recombines TRBV5-4 with TRBJ2-5; D may match TRBD1 or TRBD2 (5 bases each). The V gene's germline CDR1 is SGHNT and CDR2 YYREEE (reference sequence). Deletions cut 0 bases from V and 2 bases from J, with 14 bases between. The CDR3 covers 16 residues. CDR3 sequence (DNA): TGTGCCAGCAGCTTGGGAGGGGCCTCCCATCAAGAGACCCAGTACTTC. It translates to CASSLGGASHQETQYF.

V and J are TRBV13 and TRBJ2-1; TRBD2 matches at 11 bases. Germline V CDR1 and CDR2: PRHDT, FYEKMQ (reference sequence). Trimming at V came to 0 bases and at J to 0 bases, leaving 4 bases not matched to a gene. CDR3 size: 18 residues. The CDR3 DNA follows: TGTGCCAGCAGCTTAGGGACTAGCGGGGCCCTCTCCTACAATGAGCAGTTCTTC. It yields the protein CASSLGTSGALSYNEQFF.

This clonotype was picked up a small number of times. In DNA form, the CDR3 reads TGCGCCAGCAGCGCTTGCGGGGGGAGATACAATGAGCAGTTCTTC. Its translation is CASSACGGRYNEQFF. The V call is TRBV23-1, the J call TRBJ2-1; 8 bases line up with TRBD2. Being an ORF, TRBV23-1 has a function that is uncertain. Trimming cost V 6 bases and J 4 bases; bases outside gene matches: 8. The CDR3 covers 15 residues.

This clonotype was found a few times. The J gene is TRBJ1-2, the V gene TRBV5-1; perhaps TRBD1 as D (6 bases). From germline, CDR1 is SGHRS and CDR2 YFSETQ. CDR3 size: 12 residues. The V end was cut by 4 bases, the J end by 7 bases, with 11 bases between. The CDR3, as DNA: TGCGCCAGCAGCGAGGACAGAGGTGGCTACACCTTC. It encodes CASSEDRGGYTF.

The rearrangement joins TRBV12-3 or TRBV12-4 to TRBJ1-1, with 9 bases matching TRBD1. CDR3 size: 14 residues. J was trimmed by 6 bases and V by 5 bases; bases with no gene match: 7. DNA of the CDR3: TGTGCCAGCAGTAAACAGGGGGCTTGGCCTGAAGCTTTCTTT. Translating gives CASSKQGAWPEAFF.

This clonotype was seen at least ten times. V is TRBV27 and J is TRBJ2-1, with 8 bases aligning to TRBD2. CDR3 length: 13 residues. Germline CDR1 is MNHEY and CDR2 is SMNVEV (reference sequence). Losses at the gene ends were 6 bases for V and 9 bases for J; bases not matched to a gene: 7. CDR3 amino acids: CASSPGLAGEQFF. For the CDR3, the DNA is TGTGCCAGCAGCCCTGGACTAGCTGGTGAGCAGTTCTTC.

This clonotype was seen ten or more times. The rearrangement joins TRBV20-1 to TRBJ2-1; possibly TRBD1 or TRBD2 for D (6 bases each). There are 14 residues in the CDR3. The germline V and J ends were trimmed by 1 base and 8 bases, with 15 bases remaining between them. Germline V lookup: CDR1 DFQATT, CDR2 SNEGSKA (reference sequence). The CDR3 DNA follows: TGCAGTGCTAGAGGCGCGTACGGGGGCGATGAGCAGTTCTTC. Its translation is CSARGAYGGDEQFF.

The chain employs TRBV5-4 and TRBJ2-5; TRBD2 might be the D (7 bases). CDR1 is SGHNT, CDR2 YYREEE, per germline (reference sequence). V was cut by 4 bases and J by 3 bases, with 19 bases left in between. The length of the CDR3 is 16 residues. CDR3 bases: TGTGCCAGCAGCAACGGGGGGCCACACCCTAAAGAGACCCAGTACTTC. Protein product: CASSNGGPHPKETQYF.

This clonotype was seen a handful of times. The chain carries TRBV7-2 and TRBJ2-5, with 10 bases fitting TRBD1. Losses at the gene ends were 1 base for V and 6 bases for J; bases not matched to a gene: 5. The germline gives CDR1 SGHTA, CDR2 FQGNSA. The CDR3 extends over 15 amino acids. CDR3 coding DNA: TGTGCCAGCAGCTTAGGGTGGACAGGGGGGAAGACCCAGTACTTC. It codes for CASSLGWTGGKTQYF.

In its sample, this clonotype was seen many times. The V gene is TRBV9, the J gene TRBJ2-1; D not resolved. The CDR3 covers 16 residues. V lost 2 bases and J lost 3, with 15 bases in between. The V gene's germline CDR1 is SGDLS and CDR2 YYNGEE. CDR3 amino acids: CASSVSVGVGYNEQFF. CDR3 in DNA: TGTGCCAGCAGCGTTTCCGTAGGAGTAGGCTACAATGAGCAGTTCTTC.

This chain joins TRBV12-3 or TRBV12-4 and TRBJ1-2; D is ambiguous. This CDR3 spans 13 amino acids. V lost 6 bases, J lost 6 bases, and 14 bases lay in between. The CDR3 reads CASSPLPLDGYTF. DNA for the CDR3: TGTGCCAGCAGCCCCCTTCCTTTGGATGGCTACACCTTC.

This clonotype was recorded a few times. The rearrangement uses TRBV12-3 or TRBV12-4 and TRBJ1-3, with TRBD1 matching 9 bases. CDR3 size: 15 residues. Germline trimming cut 6 bases from V and 2 bases from J; bases unmatched to any gene: 5. The CDR3: CASSHTGGPGNTIYF. The CDR3, as DNA: TGTGCCAGCAGCCATACAGGGGGCCCTGGAAACACCATATATTTT.

Of note for this clonotype: This clone may be a read error of a much larger clone one base away. J is TRBJ2-1 and V is TRBV20-1; D unresolved. Per the germline V gene, CDR1 is DFQATT and CDR2 is SNEGSKA (reference sequence). The CDR3 contains 15 residues. The CDR3 DNA reads as TGCTGTGCTAGAGATCGCCTTAGCTCCTACAATGAGCAGTTCTTC. Its translation is CCARDRLSSYNEQFF.

This clonotype was found a few times. The chain joins TRBV9 to TRBJ2-4, with D possibly TRBD2 on 6 matching bases. Germline V gives CDR1 SGDLS, CDR2 YYNGEE. Trimming took 4 bases from V and 0 from J, leaving 11 bases between them. CDR3 length: 15 residues. This CDR3 reads CASSPREVAKNIQYF. The CDR3 DNA reads as TGTGCCAGCAGCCCCAGGGAGGTAGCCAAAAACATTCAGTACTTC.

At least ten counts were recorded for this clonotype. The chain carries TRBV6-1 and TRBJ2-4; TRBD2 aligns across 7 bases. Germline lookup yields CDR1 MNHNS and CDR2 SASEGT. The CDR3 contains 15 residues. V shed 6 bases, J shed 3 bases, and the junction held 8 bases outside the gene matches. The CDR3 DNA is TGTGCCAGCAGATCCAGCGGGGATAGCAAAAACATTCAGTACTTC. Its protein is CASRSSGDSKNIQYF.